What follows are 13 T cell receptor beta chains derived from one specimen sequenced in a study of blood T cell repertoires in COVID-19. Only in-frame clones appear in the TCRdb table, and some are missing; sequencing was by immunoSEQ multiplex PCR. This table holds hundreds of thousands of clones, around 90% found once. The sample taken for sequencing was peripheral blood. All receptors come from a young woman with acute or convalescent COVID-19.

V gene TRBV6-1 combines with J gene TRBJ1-1; D gene ambiguous. CDR1 and CDR2 from the germline V gene are MNHNS and SASEGT. The V end was cut by 2 bases, the J end by 1 base, with 11 bases between. The CDR3 covers 15 residues. Here the CDR3 DNA reads TGTGCCAGCAGTGAATATGAAGCTGAGAACACTGAAGCTTTCTTT. It encodes CASSEYEAENTEAFF.

This chain's CDR3 is CASSECRGYEQYF. The CDR3 coding sequence is TGCGCCAGCAGTGAGTGCAGGGGATACGAGCAGTACTTC. This chain links TRBV10-1 with TRBJ2-7; perhaps TRBD1 as D (6 bases). CDR1 WNHNN and CDR2 SYGVQD come from the germline V gene (reference sequence). The CDR3 has 13 amino acids. Trimming took 1 base from V and 4 from J, leaving 8 bases between them.

The chain employs TRBV19 and TRBJ2-7; D is perhaps TRBD1 (6 bases). Germline lookup yields CDR1 LNHDA and CDR2 SQIVND (reference sequence). Deletions cut 5 bases from V and 7 bases from J, with 15 bases between. CDR3 length: 13 amino acids. The CDR3 spells CASSVARGREQYF. In nucleotides, the CDR3 is TGTGCCAGTAGTGTCGCCAGGGGAAGGGAGCAGTACTTC.

The gene calls are TRBV3-1 (or the pseudogene TRBV3-2) and TRBJ2-3; D might be TRBD2 (7 bases). The germline V gene encodes CDR1 LGHDT and CDR2 YNNKEL (reference sequence). V lost 4 bases to trimming and J lost 0 bases, with 20 bases between them. CDR3 length: 18 amino acids. This CDR3 reads CASSRGGAGFPSTDTQYF. The CDR3 DNA follows: TGTGCCAGCAGCCGAGGGGGGGCTGGGTTTCCTAGCACAGATACGCAGTATTTT.

The chain combines TRBV27 with TRBJ1-2; D might be TRBD1 (5 bases). Trimming cost V 5 bases and J 2 bases, with 9 bases left between them. The CDR3 loop spans 13 amino acids. CDR1 and CDR2 from the germline V gene are MNHEY and SMNVEV (reference sequence). CDR3: CASSLDRNYGYTF. CDR3 in DNA: TGTGCCAGCAGTCTAGACAGAAACTATGGCTACACCTTC.

V is TRBV6-5 and J is TRBJ1-1; no definite D call. This CDR3 has 15 residues. Trimming left V 0 bases short and J 7 bases short, with 15 bases between. From germline, CDR1 is MNHEY and CDR2 SVGAGI. The CDR3 nucleotides are TGTGCCAGCAGTTACTCAGGCAGGCGAACGTTTGAAGCTTTCTTT. Its protein is CASSYSGRRTFEAFF.

This clone was counted a single time. V gene TRBV28 combines with J gene TRBJ1-2; 8 bases are shared with TRBD1. In germline, CDR1 is MDHEN, CDR2 SYDVKM. The CDR3 runs to 17 residues. The junction had 15 bases not matched to a gene; V was cut back by 3 bases and J by 6 bases. The CDR3 DNA reads TGTGCCAGCAGTTTTTATCGATTGTACAGGGGGACGGATGGCTACACCTTC. Translation: CASSFYRLYRGTDGYTF.

This rearrangement joins TRBV18 to TRBJ2-1; 7 bases map to TRBD1. The CDR3 consists of 15 residues. The V segment lost 3 bases and the J segment 5 bases; nucleotides outside the gene matches: 7. Germline CDR1 and CDR2: KGHSH and LQKENI. The chain's CDR3 is CASSPPQGVHNEQFF. CDR3 bases: TGTGCCAGCTCACCCCCCCAGGGGGTGCACAATGAGCAGTTCTTC.

The chain links TRBV5-5 to TRBJ1-2; perhaps TRBD1 as D (5 bases). CDR1 SGHKS and CDR2 YYEKEE come from the germline V gene (reference sequence). V lost 4 bases, J lost 8 bases, and 21 bases lay in between. The CDR3 is made up of 15 amino acids. The CDR3 DNA reads TGTGCCAGCAGCCTGCAGCCCCTGAGGACATGGGGCTACACCTTC. Its translation is CASSLQPLRTWGYTF. The complete variable domain, with remaining parts taken from reference TRBV5-5 and TRBJ1-2, reads DAGVTQSPTHLIKTRGQQVTLRCSPISGHKSVSWYQQVLGQGPQFIFQYYEKEERGRGNFPDRFSARQFPNYSSELNVNALLLGDSALYLCASSLQPLRTWGYTFGSGTRLTVV.

V and J are TRBV4-2 and TRBJ2-5, with D perhaps matching TRBD2 (5 bases). V was clipped by 0 bases and J by 4 bases, with 12 bases between them. The germline V gene has CDR1 LGHNA and CDR2 YNFKEQ. The CDR3 extends over 15 amino acids. The CDR3 loop reads CASSQDPDYVETQYF. The CDR3 DNA reads as TGTGCCAGCAGCCAAGATCCAGACTACGTAGAGACCCAGTACTTC.

The chain has TRBV19 and TRBJ2-2; D unresolved. This CDR3 has 15 amino acids. V was pared by 7 bases and J by 4 bases, with 16 bases between. Germline loops: CDR1 LNHDA, CDR2 SQIVND (reference sequence). The CDR3 spells CASTPEGVGTGELFF. Here the CDR3 DNA reads TGTGCCAGTACTCCGGAAGGAGTCGGCACCGGGGAGCTGTTTTTT.

V is TRBV4-1 and J is TRBJ2-1; 9 bases agree with TRBD2. V was pared by 2 bases and J by 7 bases, with 3 bases of the junction left unmatched. The CDR3 is 14 amino acids. Germline V gene sequence: CDR1 MGHRA, CDR2 YSYEKL. CDR3 in DNA: TGCGCCAGCAGCCAACTAGCGGGGTGGAATGAGCAGTTCTTC. Translating gives CASSQLAGWNEQFF.

The rearrangement joins TRBV4-3 to TRBJ2-1, with D uncertain. Per the germline V gene, CDR1 is LGHNA and CDR2 is YSLEER. The length of the CDR3 is 12 residues. V lost 4 bases and J lost 6, with 7 bases in between. The CDR3 sequence is CASSPGFNEQFF. As DNA, the CDR3 is TGCGCCAGCAGCCCGGGTTTCAATGAGCAGTTCTTC.